The clone carrying this TCR beta chain was found a few times. What it binds is unknown. Attachment of unique molecular identifiers to individual cDNA molecules was performed. TCRdb ran MiXCR on the 5' RACE reads and lists one entry per CDR3 protein. The data show about 70,000 distinct CDR3 sequences, with 10% to 15% seen just once and 15% held by the top ten. The data originate from a study of early T cells in non-severe SARS-CoV-2 infection. Study-wide background: Alpha and beta chains were unpaired, from unsorted whole-blood bulk RNA. General observations from the study: Matching results from VDJdb favored anti-spike CD8 responses, leaving private and CD4 specificities undetected.

This CDR3 contains 13 residues. Germline values: CDR1 SEHNR, CDR2 FQNEAQ (reference sequence). Trimming pared 5 bases from V and 0 bases from J, leaving 7 bases between. The chain uses TRBV7-9 and TRBJ1-2; weak D call: TRBD1 (5 bases). Sequenced material: whole blood, taken at baseline. The receptor was derived from an adult who was a healthcare worker with PCR-confirmed SARS-CoV-2 infection or an uninfected control (not recorded which). The donor label of this sample is uncertain. The CDR3 nucleotides are TGTGCCAGCAGCCGACAGCCTAACTATGGCTACACCTTC. It encodes CASSRQPNYGYTF.